This entry lists 20 T cell receptor beta chains sequenced from one sample in a study. Treg sorting used a CD4+CD25+CD127-/low gate. A single record per CDR3 protein comes from TCRdb applying MiXCR to the 5' RACE reads. The sample lists approximately 10,000 distinct CDR3 sequences, approximately 24% seen once, with roughly 3.2% in the top ten. Source material: Tregs sorted from blood. The receptors come from a female donor with breast cancer.

The genes are TRBV29-1 and TRBJ2-4; 9 bases are a match to TRBD1. The CDR3 runs 16 residues. V trimming: 4 bases; J trimming: 0 bases; junction bases outside the gene matches: 7. The germline CDR1 and CDR2 sequences are SQVTM and ANQGSEA. CDR3 nucleotide sequence: TGCAGCGTTGGACCAACGACAGGGGGAGCCAAAAACATTCAGTACTTC. Protein: CSVGPTTGGAKNIQYF.

This clonotype was seen ten or more times. A clone one base away is much larger, so this may be a read error. The chain recombines TRBV20-1 with TRBJ1-1; D is undetermined. Germline assignment: CDR1 DFQATT and CDR2 SNEGSKA (reference sequence). CDR3 size: 14 residues. The CDR3: CRASAYLRDTEAFF. The CDR3 nucleotides are TGCAGAGCTAGTGCTTATCTAAGGGACACTGAAGCTTTCTTT.

Remarks on this clonotype: The conserved final phenylalanine or tryptophan is absent from the CDR3, which likely points to a read error. The genes are TRBV7-9 and TRBJ1-3, with D hard to call. Germline values: CDR1 SEHNR, CDR2 FQNEAQ (reference sequence). V lost 1 base and J lost 0, with 7 bases in between. The CDR3 is 15 amino acids. The CDR3 protein is CASSLDGISGNTIYV. Written as DNA, the CDR3 is TGTGCCAGCAGCTTAGATGGCATCTCTGGAAACACCATATATGTT.

This clonotype was picked up many times. The chain joins TRBV7-6 to TRBJ1-6; 7 bases map to TRBD1. CDR3 size: 16 residues. V shed 1 base, J shed 4 bases, and the junction held 4 bases outside the gene matches. Germline values: CDR1 SGHVS, CDR2 FNYEAQ. CDR3 sequence: CASSLGNRGYNSPLHF. In nucleotides, the CDR3 is TGTGCCAGCAGCTTAGGCAACAGGGGATATAATTCACCCCTCCACTTT.

The table lists this clonotype with many counts. The chain's CDR3 is CASSDVLAPQETQYF. CDR3 bases: TGCGCCAGCAGCGATGTACTAGCCCCCCAAGAGACCCAGTACTTC. This chain uses TRBV5-1 with TRBJ2-5, with D possibly matching TRBD2 (6 bases). V was clipped by 4 bases and J by 1 base, with 14 bases between them. Germline CDR1 reads SGHRS; CDR2 reads YFSETQ. This CDR3 contains 15 residues.

This clonotype has just a few counts. This may be a read error, as it is one base from a much larger clone. The V and J genes are TRBV30 and TRBJ1-2; D might be TRBD1 (6 bases). Trimming shortened V by 4 bases and J by 2 bases, and 11 bases separated the two germline ends. This CDR3 has 13 amino acids. Germline assignment: CDR1 GTSNPN and CDR2 SVGIG (reference sequence). In DNA, the CDR3 is TGTGCCTGGATGGGAGGACAGAACTATGGCTACACCTTC. Translating it yields CAWMGGQNYGYTF.

This clonotype was observed at least ten times. This chain links TRBV30 with TRBJ1-6; D unclear. The V and J ends lost 0 bases and 7 bases respectively, with 13 bases between them. This CDR3 comprises 15 residues. Germline assignment: CDR1 GTSNPN and CDR2 SVGIG (reference sequence). CDR3 coding DNA: TGTGCCTGGAGTGTCGGACTCCCCCGGAATTCACCCCTCCACTTT. Its translation is CAWSVGLPRNSPLHF.

With respect to this clonotype: A much bigger clone sits one base away, suggesting this may be a read error. The rearrangement uses TRBV19 and TRBJ1-1, with D uncertain. This CDR3 has 12 residues. Per the germline V gene, CDR1 is LNHDA and CDR2 is SQIVND (reference sequence). V lost 1 base and J 7 bases, leaving 7 bases between the germline ends. The CDR3 is CASSIGGSEAFF. CDR3 DNA sequence: TGTGCCAGTAGTATAGGCGGGAGTGAAGCTTTCTTT.

By share, this clonotype counts as medium-sized (0.01 to 0.1%). The V gene is TRBV21-1, the J gene TRBJ2-5; the table's D call, TRBD1, was not checked against the DNA. TRBV21-1 is listed as a pseudogene. This CDR3 contains 16 residues. DNA for the CDR3: TGTGCCAGCAGCACCAAAGCCGGGCAGGGGGAAGAGACCCAGTACTTC. Protein product: CASSTKAGQGEETQYF.

In its sample, this clonotype is medium-sized. The genes are TRBV6-5 and TRBJ2-1; 7 positions match TRBD2. This CDR3 has 15 amino acids. Losses at the gene ends were 6 bases for V and 3 bases for J; bases not matched to a gene: 8. Looked up from germline, CDR1 is MNHEY and CDR2 is SVGAGI. As DNA, the CDR3 is TGTGCCAGCAGGGAACCGGGACTATACTACAATGAGCAGTTCTTC. Translation: CASREPGLYYNEQFF.

Relative to its sample, this clonotype is medium-sized. V is TRBV6-6 and J is TRBJ2-1; TRBD1 is a possible D gene (6 bases). CDR3 length equals 16 residues. V lost 6 bases and J lost 6, with 21 bases in between. The germline V gene encodes CDR1 MNHNY and CDR2 SVGAGI (reference sequence). The CDR3 coding sequence is TGTGCCAGCAGGGACGGCCCAGGGGCCCTCACCAATGAGCAGTTCTTC. This encodes CASRDGPGALTNEQFF.

This clonotype is medium-sized within its sample. The V gene is TRBV11-2, the J gene TRBJ2-6; no reliable D call. V dropped 0 bases and J dropped 0 bases, with 15 bases sitting between them. The length of the CDR3 is 19 residues. The V gene's germline CDR1 is SGHAT and CDR2 FQNNGV. The CDR3 spells CASSLEDPPAVSGANVLTF. In DNA form, the CDR3 reads TGTGCCAGCAGCTTAGAGGACCCGCCGGCAGTCTCTGGGGCCAACGTCCTGACTTTC.

This clonotype rates as medium-sized. The chain recombines TRBV15 with TRBJ1-1; D is unresolved. Germline V gene data show CDR1 as LNHNV and CDR2 as YYDKDF (reference sequence). V was pared by 5 bases and J by 5 bases, with 12 bases between. The CDR3 is made up of 13 amino acids. As DNA, the CDR3 is TGTGCCACCAGCCCCCCGGGCGAAACTGAAGCTTTCTTT. As protein: CATSPPGETEAFF.

In its sample, this clonotype was seen a few times. A single base separates this from a much larger clone, so it may be a read error. The chain is built from TRBV5-5 and TRBJ1-2, with D tentatively TRBD1 (5 bases). V was clipped by 5 bases and J by 7 bases, with 24 bases between them. CDR3 length: 16 amino acids. Germline V gene data show CDR1 as SGHKS and CDR2 as YYEKEE (reference sequence). The CDR3 nucleotides are TGTGCCAGCAGTCTTGAGGTGGGGGAAGTCCTGTCTGGCTACACCTTC. Protein sequence: CASSLEVGEVLSGYTF.

Points on this clonotype: It may be a read error: a sequence one base away is much more abundant. CDR3 amino acids: CATSKDEGRIYGYTF. The CDR3 DNA reads TGTGCCACCAGCAAAGATGAGGGTAGAATCTATGGCTACACCTTC. This chain links TRBV15 with TRBJ1-2; D is unclear. CDR1 is LNHNV and CDR2 is YYDKDF in the germline V gene (reference sequence). CDR3 length: 15 residues. V lost 4 bases to trimming and J lost 4 bases, with 16 bases between them.

This clonotype is termed medium-sized (0.01 to 0.1%). V and J are TRBV19 and TRBJ2-1; tentative D call: TRBD2 (8 bases). CDR3 length equals 18 residues. CDR1 is LNHDA, CDR2 SQIVND, per germline (reference sequence). The V and J ends lost 1 base and 0 bases respectively, with 16 bases between them. The CDR3 bases are TGTGCCAGTAGTATAGCACTAGCGGAGGGGGCCTCCTACAATGAGCAGTTCTTC. It yields the protein CASSIALAEGASYNEQFF.

A remark on this clonotype: The CDR3 ends on some other residue instead of the conserved phenylalanine or tryptophan, so this is likely a read error. The rearrangement joins TRBV7-9 to TRBJ2-1, with D maybe TRBD2 (5 bases). The CDR3 is made up of 13 amino acids. The germline V gene encodes CDR1 SEHNR and CDR2 FQNEAQ (reference sequence). The CDR3 loop reads CVSNSAGNVEQFS. For the CDR3, the DNA is TGTGTCAGCAACTCGGCCGGGAATGTTGAGCAGTTCTCC.

This clonotype showed up just a few times. Possible read error: a much larger clone is one base away. The V gene is TRBV5-1, the J gene TRBJ1-6, with D maybe TRBD1 (6 bases). This CDR3 comprises 15 residues. Deletions cut 4 bases from V and 6 bases from J, with 14 bases between. Germline CDR1 SGHRS, CDR2 YFSETQ. The DNA of the CDR3 is TGCGCCAGCAGCACTGGGGCAGGGGTTAATTCACCCCTCCACTTT. This gives the protein CASSTGAGVNSPLHF.

Only a few counts were recorded for this clonotype. The CDR3 spells CASSKGYFDMNTEAFF. The CDR3 bases are TGTGCCAGCTCCAAAGGCTACTTCGACATGAACACTGAAGCTTTCTTT. The genes are TRBV7-9 and TRBJ1-1; D remains ambiguous. Trimming cost V 8 bases and J 0 bases, with 19 bases left between them. The CDR3 loop spans 16 amino acids. The germline V gene has CDR1 SEHNR and CDR2 FQNEAQ (reference sequence).

The sample holds a few counts of this clonotype. The rearrangement joins TRBV2 to TRBJ1-1; 10 nucleotides agree with TRBD1. The germline V gene encodes CDR1 SNHLY and CDR2 FYNNEI. The CDR3 covers 14 residues. The J segment lost 4 bases and the V segment lost 8 bases, leaving 7 bases of the junction unmatched. The CDR3 here is CASAQTGGSTEAFF. In DNA form, the CDR3 reads TGTGCCAGCGCGCAGACAGGGGGCAGCACTGAAGCTTTCTTT.